The 4 T cell receptor beta chains reported below all come from one sample, sequenced in a study of blood T cells in healthy people across ages. Combining a sample-barcoded 5' primer with a J-beta primer mix, a second PCR ran for roughly 7 to 11 cycles. MiXCR, applied by TCRdb to the 5' RACE reads, yields one record per CDR3 protein. The sample holds some 710,000 distinct CDR3 sequences; around half are singletons and the top ten take 15% to 20%. Material for sequencing was blood. Every receptor here comes from an elderly man in good health.

The sample holds one count of this clonotype. The J gene is TRBJ2-7, the V gene TRBV27, with 8 bases aligning to TRBD1. In germline, CDR1 is MNHEY, CDR2 SMNVEV (reference sequence). This CDR3 has 14 residues. V was clipped by 5 bases and J by 5 bases; unmatched bases: 8. Here the CDR3 reads CASSIWTGSDEQYF. DNA of the CDR3: TGTGCCAGCAGTATCTGGACAGGGTCGGACGAGCAGTACTTC.

The gene calls are TRBV29-1 and TRBJ1-2; D unclear. The germline V and J ends were trimmed by 0 bases and 4 bases, with 9 bases remaining between them. Germline V gene data show CDR1 as SQVTM and CDR2 as ANQGSEA. This CDR3 is 13 amino acids long. CDR3 DNA sequence: TGCAGCGTTGAAGACCAGGTCCGCTATGGCTACACCTTC. This translates into CSVEDQVRYGYTF.

With respect to this clonotype: An end of the junction differs from the germline gene, which may be a read error. The J gene is TRBJ2-2, the V gene TRBV29-1; TRBD2 matches 12 bases. Germline-derived CDR1 and CDR2 are SQVTM and ANQGSEA. The CDR3 runs 15 residues. CDR3 region: CGVRTSGMNTGELFF. The CDR3 nucleotides are TGCGGCGTTAGGACTAGCGGGATGAACACCGGGGAGCTGTTTTTT.

This clonotype was counted ten times or more. This CDR3 reads CASSLGSNTGELFF. The CDR3 DNA is TGTGCCAGCAGCCTCGGATCCAACACCGGGGAGCTGTTTTTT. This chain connects TRBV7-9 to TRBJ2-2; D is ambiguous. The V end was cut by 5 bases, the J end by 2 bases, with 9 bases between. In germline, CDR1 is SEHNR, CDR2 FQNEAQ (reference sequence). CDR3 size: 14 residues. The full variable domain, rest sourced from reference TRBV7-9 and TRBJ2-2, is DTGVSQNPRHKITKRGQNVTFRCDPISEHNRLYWYRQTLGQGPEFLTYFQNEAQLEKSRLLSDRFSAERPKGSFSTLEIQRTEQGDSAMYLCASSLGSNTGELFFGEGSRLTVL.